This TCR beta chain was sequenced in a study of blood T cell repertoires in COVID-19. At the level of the study: Sites in the United States, Italy and Spain provided acute and convalescent COVID-19 samples. The cDNA or gDNA used as material had been derived from T cells, B-cell-depleted T cells, or PBMCs.

Enrollment of patients from Seattle took place during active infection, with longitudinal follow-up. In the original workflow: Amplification of reference gene primers was used by the study to estimate nucleated cell counts. Generated by immunoSEQ multiplex PCR, the TCRdb table keeps only in-frame clones and is missing some. V, J and clone size reflect that table, while D and trimming were determined from the DNA. This repertoire shows roughly 300,000 clones, more than 80% found once; its top ten account for more than 6%. Per the germline V gene, CDR1 is SGHNT and CDR2 is YYREEE (reference sequence). Between the trimmed V and J ends, which lost 2 bases and 0 bases, there was a span of 6 bases. The CDR3 extends over 15 amino acids.

The rearrangement uses TRBV5-4 and TRBJ1-6, with D possibly being TRBD1 (6 bases). This sequence was found in a woman in her 30s with COVID-19, enrolled during active disease. The sequencing sample was made of peripheral blood. As DNA, the CDR3 is TGTGCCAGCAGCTTAGGGGGCTCCTATAATTCACCCCTCCACTTT. This gives the protein CASSLGGSYNSPLHF.